This paragraph reports one T cell receptor beta chain. Its target is not known. The sample contains more than one DNA sequence encoding this CDR3. 60 Vbeta and 13 Jbeta primers were used in PCR. TCRdb's copy holds only in-frame clones and misses some; the assay was immunoSEQ multiplex PCR. The data show over 150,000 clones, around 80% seen once. The sample is drawn from a study of cytomegalovirus exposure and HLA in healthy donors. Study-wide points: For most TCR beta V segments, an earlier analysis put the productive rate at about 87% or about 30% of the time. The likely origin of a cluster of highly shared sequence variants was a sequencing artifact. A later analysis found that most CMV-associated TCR beta chains appeared HLA-restricted. Rare sequences made up most TCRs, while some public TCRs were found in many donors.

CDR1 and CDR2 from the germline V gene are MNHNS and SASEGT. The length of the CDR3 is 12 residues. Trimming removed 9 bases at V and 5 bases at J, with 13 bases between. The clonotype originates from a man in his forties in good health and CMV-seronegative. Source material: PBMCs. The chain employs TRBV6-1 and TRBJ2-5; D is possibly TRBD2 (5 bases). The CDR3 nucleotides read TGTGCCAGTAGACGTAGGGAGGAGACCCAGTACTTC. Its protein product is CASRRREETQYF.